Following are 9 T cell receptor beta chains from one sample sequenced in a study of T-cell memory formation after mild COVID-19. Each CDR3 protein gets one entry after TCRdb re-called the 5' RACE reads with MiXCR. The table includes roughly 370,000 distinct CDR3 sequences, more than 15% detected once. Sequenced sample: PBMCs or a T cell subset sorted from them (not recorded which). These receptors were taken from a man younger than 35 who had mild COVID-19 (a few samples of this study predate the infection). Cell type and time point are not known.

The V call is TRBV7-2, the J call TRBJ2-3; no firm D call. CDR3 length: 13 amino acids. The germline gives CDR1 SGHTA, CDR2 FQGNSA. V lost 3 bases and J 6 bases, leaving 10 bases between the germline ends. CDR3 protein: CASSLLVRDTQYF. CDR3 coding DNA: TGTGCCAGCAGCTTGCTAGTCAGGGATACGCAGTATTTT.

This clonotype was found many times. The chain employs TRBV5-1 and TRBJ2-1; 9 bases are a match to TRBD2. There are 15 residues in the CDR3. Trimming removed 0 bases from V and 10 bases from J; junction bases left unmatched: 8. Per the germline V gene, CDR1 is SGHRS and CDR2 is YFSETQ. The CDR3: CASSLGPAGGREQFF. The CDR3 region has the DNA TGCGCCAGCAGCTTGGGCCCAGCGGGGGGTCGGGAGCAGTTCTTC.

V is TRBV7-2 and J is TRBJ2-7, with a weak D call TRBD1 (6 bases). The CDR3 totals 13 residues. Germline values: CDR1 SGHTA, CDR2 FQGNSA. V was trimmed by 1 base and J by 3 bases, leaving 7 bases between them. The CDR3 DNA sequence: TGTGCCAGCAGCTTAGGGGGGCTCTACGAGCAGTACTTC. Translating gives CASSLGGLYEQYF.

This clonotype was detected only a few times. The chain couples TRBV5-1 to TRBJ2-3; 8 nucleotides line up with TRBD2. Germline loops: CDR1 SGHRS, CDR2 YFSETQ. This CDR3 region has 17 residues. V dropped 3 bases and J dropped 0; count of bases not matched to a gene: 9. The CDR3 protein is CASSWGLVGTSTDTQYF. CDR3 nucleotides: TGCGCCAGCAGCTGGGGACTAGTTGGTACCAGCACAGATACGCAGTATTTT.

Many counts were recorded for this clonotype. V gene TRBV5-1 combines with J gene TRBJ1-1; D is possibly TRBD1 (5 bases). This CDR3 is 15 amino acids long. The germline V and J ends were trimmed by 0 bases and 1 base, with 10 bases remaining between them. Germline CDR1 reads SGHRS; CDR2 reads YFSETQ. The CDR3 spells CASSLGGAPNTEAFF. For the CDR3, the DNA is TGCGCCAGCAGCTTGGGAGGGGCACCGAACACTGAAGCTTTCTTT.

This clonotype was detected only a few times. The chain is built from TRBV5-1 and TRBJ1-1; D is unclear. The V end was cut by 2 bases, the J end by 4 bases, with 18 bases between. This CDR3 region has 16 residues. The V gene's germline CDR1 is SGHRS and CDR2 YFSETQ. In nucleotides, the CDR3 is TGCGCCAGCAGCTTTTCATTAGTCGCGCCTGTCACTGAAGCTTTCTTT. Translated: CASSFSLVAPVTEAFF.

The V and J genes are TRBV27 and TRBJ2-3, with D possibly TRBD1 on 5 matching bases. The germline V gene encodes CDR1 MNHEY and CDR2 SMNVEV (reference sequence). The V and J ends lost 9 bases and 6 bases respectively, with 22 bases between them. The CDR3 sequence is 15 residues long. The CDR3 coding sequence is TGTGCCAGTAGAGTATCACAGGTGTTCCTGGATACGCAGTATTTT. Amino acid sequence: CASRVSQVFLDTQYF.

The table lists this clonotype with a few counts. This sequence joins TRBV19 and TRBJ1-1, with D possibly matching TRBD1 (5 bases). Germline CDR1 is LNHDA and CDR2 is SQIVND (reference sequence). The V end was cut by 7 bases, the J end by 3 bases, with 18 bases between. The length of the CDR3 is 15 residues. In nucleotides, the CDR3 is TGTGCCAGTACCGCCGGCCCAGGGTCGGACACTGAAGCTTTCTTT. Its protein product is CASTAGPGSDTEAFF.

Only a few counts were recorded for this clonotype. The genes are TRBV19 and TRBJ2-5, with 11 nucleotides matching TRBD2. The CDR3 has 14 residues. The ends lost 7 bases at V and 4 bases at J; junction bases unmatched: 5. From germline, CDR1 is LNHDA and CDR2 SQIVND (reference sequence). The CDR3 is CASTGGLAGETQYF. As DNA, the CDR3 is TGTGCCAGTACCGGTGGACTAGCGGGAGAGACCCAGTACTTC. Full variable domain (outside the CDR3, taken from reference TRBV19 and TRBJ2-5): DGGITQSPKYLFRKEGQNVTLSCEQNLNHDAMYWYRQDPGQGLRLIYYSQIVNDFQKGDIAEGYSVSREKKESFPLTVTSAQKNPTAFYLCASTGGLAGETQYFGPGTRLLVL.